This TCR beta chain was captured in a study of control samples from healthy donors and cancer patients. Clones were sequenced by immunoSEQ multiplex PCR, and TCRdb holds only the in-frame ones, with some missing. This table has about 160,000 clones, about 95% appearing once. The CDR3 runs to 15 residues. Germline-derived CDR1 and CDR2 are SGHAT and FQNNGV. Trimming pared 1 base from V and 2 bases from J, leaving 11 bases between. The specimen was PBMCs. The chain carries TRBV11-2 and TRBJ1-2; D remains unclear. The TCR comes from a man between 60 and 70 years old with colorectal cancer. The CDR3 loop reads CASSLGPGSNYGYTF. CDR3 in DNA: TGTGCCAGCAGCTTAGGGCCAGGTTCGAACTATGGCTACACCTTC.